These 25 T cell receptor beta chains were all obtained from the same sample, sequenced in a study of cytomegalovirus exposure and HLA in healthy donors. Profiled with immunoSEQ multiplex PCR; TCRdb holds only in-frame clones, not every one. Of under 150,000 clones listed, roughly nine tenths are singletons. Sequencing was carried out using PBMCs. These receptors were collected from a man aged 18 to 29 in good health and CMV-seronegative.

The chain combines TRBV11-2 with TRBJ2-3; D may be TRBD2 (7 bases). The ends were cut back, 0 bases at V and 4 bases at J, with 11 bases in the middle. The V gene's germline CDR1 is SGHAT and CDR2 FQNNGV. The CDR3 has 15 residues. CDR3 coding DNA: TGTGCCAGCAGCTTAGAGGGGGGGCCCCCAGATACGCAGTATTTT. Its protein product is CASSLEGGPPDTQYF.

The chain joins TRBV2 to TRBJ1-2, with D possibly being TRBD1 (5 bases). This CDR3 has 11 residues. Germline V lookup: CDR1 SNHLY, CDR2 FYNNEI. Trimming stripped 7 bases from V and 7 bases from J, with 10 bases between. The CDR3 DNA follows: TGTGCCAGCACCCAAGGGGTTGGCTACACCTTC. This encodes CASTQGVGYTF.

The genes are TRBV27 and TRBJ2-3; 7 bases line up with TRBD1. V lost 5 bases and J lost 0; bases outside the gene matches: 5. The germline V gene encodes CDR1 MNHEY and CDR2 SMNVEV (reference sequence). The CDR3 runs 15 residues. This chain's CDR3 is CASSTRQGSTDTQYF. The CDR3, as DNA: TGTGCCAGCAGTACCCGACAGGGAAGCACAGATACGCAGTATTTT.

The chain links TRBV6-1 to TRBJ1-2; D is perhaps TRBD1 (6 bases). The V and J ends lost 3 bases and 3 bases respectively, with 8 bases between them. The CDR3 contains 13 residues. Germline CDR1 MNHNS, CDR2 SASEGT. For the CDR3, the DNA is TGTGCCAGCAGTGATCGACAGGACTATGGCTACACCTTC. Translated, it gives CASSDRQDYGYTF.

A note on this clone: This CDR3 is also generated by other DNA sequences in the sample. This chain connects TRBV7-2 to TRBJ1-3, with TRBD1 matching 7 bases. Germline V gene data show CDR1 as SGHTA and CDR2 as FQGNSA. The junction had 0 bases not matched to a gene; V was cut back by 1 base and J by 0 bases. CDR3 length equals 15 residues. The CDR3 protein is CASSLDRGSGNTIYF. CDR3 bases: TGTGCCAGCAGCTTAGACAGGGGCTCTGGAAACACCATATATTTT.

The chain joins TRBV6-6 to TRBJ1-2, with 8 bases that match TRBD1. This CDR3 contains 13 residues. Germline CDR1 and CDR2: MNHNY and SVGAGI (reference sequence). Trimming cost V 5 bases and J 8 bases; bases outside gene matches: 7. CDR3 nucleotides: TGTGCCAGCAGTGAGGACAGGGCGAAGGGCTACACCTTC. Its protein product is CASSEDRAKGYTF.

The CDR3 nucleotides are TGCAGCGTTGGGGGGGGCTGGGAGGAGACCCAGTACTTC. It specifies CSVGGGWEETQYF. The V and J genes are TRBV29-1 and TRBJ2-5, with D possibly being TRBD2 (7 bases). Trimming shortened V by 4 bases and J by 5 bases, and 14 bases separated the two germline ends. CDR1 is SQVTM, CDR2 ANQGSEA, per germline. The length of the CDR3 is 13 residues.

The J gene is TRBJ2-3, the V gene TRBV5-6; TRBD2 might be the D (6 bases). From germline, CDR1 is SGHDT and CDR2 YYEEEE. Between the trimmed V and J ends, which lost 3 bases and 0 bases, there was a span of 11 bases. This CDR3 has 15 residues. CDR3 amino acids: CASSSPRGSTDTQYF. In DNA, the CDR3 is TGTGCCAGCAGCTCACCCCGGGGGAGCACAGATACGCAGTATTTT.

This chain joins TRBV7-9 and TRBJ1-2, with 9 bases matching TRBD1. Looked up from germline, CDR1 is SEHNR and CDR2 is FQNEAQ (reference sequence). The CDR3 covers 15 residues. V was pared by 3 bases and J by 6 bases, with 8 bases of the junction left unmatched. The CDR3, as DNA: TGTGCCAGCAGCTTCGGGACAGGGTCAGCCGATGGCTACACCTTC. The encoded protein is CASSFGTGSADGYTF.

The rearrangement joins TRBV27 to TRBJ1-1; TRBD1 matches at 7 bases. This CDR3 contains 13 residues. Germline V gene lookup returns CDR1 MNHEY and CDR2 SMNVEV (reference sequence). The V gene end was trimmed by 6 bases and the J gene end by 4 bases; junction bases not matched to a gene: 5. As DNA, the CDR3 is TGTGCCAGCAGACGAACAGGGGTCACTGAAGCTTTCTTT. It yields the protein CASRRTGVTEAFF.

This rearrangement joins TRBV18 to TRBJ2-7; 9 nucleotides align to TRBD2. This CDR3 is built from 15 residues. With V trimmed by 3 bases and J by 2 bases, 5 bases remained unmatched. Germline lookup yields CDR1 KGHSH and CDR2 LQKENI. The CDR3 is CASSPPSGVAYEQYF. DNA for the CDR3: TGTGCCAGCTCACCGCCTAGCGGGGTAGCCTACGAGCAGTACTTC.

The chain carries TRBV11-2 and TRBJ2-7, with D hard to call. There are 15 residues in the CDR3. V was trimmed by 5 bases and J by 3 bases, leaving 17 bases between them. In germline, CDR1 is SGHAT, CDR2 FQNNGV. The CDR3 DNA reads as TGTGCCAGCAGCCCCCTCCTTGCAGAAGTCTACGAGCAGTACTTC. It specifies CASSPLLAEVYEQYF.

The rearrangement uses TRBV5-4 and TRBJ2-5; D may be TRBD2 (6 bases). This CDR3 contains 16 residues. From germline, CDR1 is SGHNT and CDR2 YYREEE (reference sequence). V shed 0 bases and J shed 5 bases, with 17 bases lying between them. The CDR3 reads CASSLVRESSRETQYF. The CDR3 region has the DNA TGTGCCAGCAGCTTGGTCCGGGAGAGTTCGCGGGAGACCCAGTACTTC.

This clone was recorded once. The chain recombines TRBV4-1 with TRBJ2-2; D uncertain. V was shortened by 1 base and J by 1 base, with 7 bases between the two germline ends. Per germline, CDR1 MGHRA and CDR2 YSYEKL. The CDR3 sequence is 15 residues long. The CDR3 DNA reads as TGCGCCAGCAGCCAAGCCCCTAAGAACACCGGGGAGCTGTTTTTT. Protein: CASSQAPKNTGELFF.

The gene calls are TRBV7-2 and TRBJ2-6, with 8 bases matching TRBD1. J gave up 4 bases and V 5 bases, and 10 bases lay outside the gene matches. The CDR3 contains 17 residues. Per germline, CDR1 SGHTA and CDR2 FQGNSA. The CDR3 nucleotides read TGTGCCAGCAGCCGGGGGCAGGGGGCGAGCGGGGCCAACGTCCTGACTTTC. Its translation: CASSRGQGASGANVLTF.

The rearrangement joins TRBV25-1 to TRBJ2-1, with unresolved D. The germline V gene encodes CDR1 MGHDK and CDR2 SYGVNS. With 5 bases removed from V and 7 bases from J, the gap between germline ends came to 9 bases. The CDR3 loop spans 12 amino acids. The CDR3 nucleotides read TGTGCCAGCAGTATACAGCAGAATGAGCAGTTCTTC. Protein product: CASSIQQNEQFF.

The chain recombines TRBV5-1 with TRBJ2-7; 9 bases match TRBD2. Germline trimming cut 1 base from V and 3 bases from J; bases unmatched to any gene: 2. This CDR3 comprises 14 residues. The germline V gene has CDR1 SGHRS and CDR2 YFSETQ. The CDR3 loop reads CASSLTSGLYEQYF. The DNA of the CDR3 is TGCGCCAGCAGCTTGACTAGCGGGCTCTACGAGCAGTACTTC.

V gene TRBV6-5 combines with J gene TRBJ2-3, with a weak D call TRBD2 (6 bases). The CDR3 runs 16 residues. Germline V gene sequence: CDR1 MNHEY, CDR2 SVGAGI. Deletions cut 2 bases from V and 0 bases from J, with 12 bases between. The CDR3 DNA reads TGTGCCAGCAGTTACGATGGGGCGGGAAGCACAGATACGCAGTATTTT. This encodes CASSYDGAGSTDTQYF.

This clone was seen just once. V gene TRBV5-6 combines with J gene TRBJ2-7; possible D gene TRBD2, 5 bases. This CDR3 contains 14 residues. V was clipped by 4 bases and J by 2 bases, with 13 bases between them. Germline V gene data show CDR1 as SGHDT and CDR2 as YYEEEE. The CDR3 reads CASSPPARAYEQYF. The CDR3 DNA sequence: TGTGCCAGCAGCCCCCCCGCGAGGGCCTACGAGCAGTACTTC.

The chain combines TRBV5-4 with TRBJ2-5; 11 positions agree with TRBD2. CDR1 and CDR2 from the germline V gene are SGHNT and YYREEE (reference sequence). The CDR3 has 15 residues. After removal of 0 bases from V and 2 bases from J, the junction contained 0 bases not matched to a gene. The chain's CDR3 is CASSLVAGGQETQYF. The CDR3 coding sequence is TGTGCCAGCAGCTTGGTAGCGGGGGGGCAAGAGACCCAGTACTTC.

CDR3 protein: CASRTPGTGVTGELFF. The CDR3, as DNA: TGCGCCAGCAGAACTCCCGGGACAGGGGTCACCGGGGAGCTGTTTTTT. V usage is TRBV4-1 and J usage is TRBJ2-2; TRBD1 agrees at 10 bases. Germline assignment: CDR1 MGHRA and CDR2 YSYEKL. The CDR3 sequence is 16 residues long. V lost 6 bases, J lost 4 bases, and 8 bases stayed unmatched.

The V gene is TRBV11-2, the J gene TRBJ2-7; D not resolved. Germline lookup yields CDR1 SGHAT and CDR2 FQNNGV. The CDR3 has 14 amino acids. Between the trimmed V and J ends, which lost 1 base and 1 base, there was a span of 8 bases. CDR3 DNA sequence: TGTGCCAGCAGCTTAGGTGCCAGGTCCTACGAGCAGTACTTC. It yields the protein CASSLGARSYEQYF.

The table lists this clone with a count of one. The V gene is TRBV28, the J gene TRBJ2-1; D remains unclear. The germline V and J ends were trimmed by 3 bases and 7 bases, with 13 bases remaining between them. CDR3 size: 14 residues. Germline values: CDR1 MDHEN, CDR2 SYDVKM. The CDR3 protein is CASSFRPTRNEQFF. The CDR3 coding sequence is TGTGCCAGCAGTTTTCGACCCACGAGGAATGAGCAGTTCTTC.

This chain uses TRBV7-6 with TRBJ2-5, with 8 bases that match TRBD2. Losses at the gene ends were 4 bases for V and 4 bases for J; bases not matched to a gene: 8. The germline V gene has CDR1 SGHVS and CDR2 FNYEAQ. The CDR3 runs to 15 residues. CDR3 sequence: CASSSTGGTPETQYF. In nucleotides, the CDR3 is TGTGCCAGCAGCTCTACGGGGGGGACACCAGAGACCCAGTACTTC.

The genes are TRBV7-8 and TRBJ2-4; TRBD2 matches 7 bases. CDR3 length: 14 residues. Trimming at V came to 1 base and at J to 9 bases, leaving 6 bases not matched to a gene. Germline CDR1 reads SGHVS; CDR2 reads FQNEAQ. The CDR3 region is CASSLGGGEGIQYF. DNA of the CDR3: TGTGCCAGCAGCTTAGGGGGGGGAGAAGGCATTCAGTACTTC.